The following is a TCR beta chain sequence with its context. What antigen it recognizes has not been identified. The input lacks base qualities; no much larger clone sits a single base away. V is clipped by 4 bases and J by 0 bases, and the sequence between their germline boundaries is 10 bases long. CDR3 length: 16 amino acids, cysteine to phenylalanine. Left in the record is the CDR3 DNA by itself, 48 bases read in frame from the first base. From a lookup of the germline V gene, CDR1 and CDR2 are MNHNS and SASEGT. This sample stems from a study of lymphopenia after photon versus proton radiotherapy (dated by TCRdb to between 2019 and 2020). For the study in its entirety: Photon and proton radiation therapy were compared by the study for their immunological effects in patients with gastrointestinal tumors who developed high-grade lymphopenia. The cohort included more than 15 patients with gastrointestinal tumors who developed lymphopenia after receiving either photon or proton therapy. The goal of the study was to characterize the differences between the two radiation modalities in how they affect the immune system. Results and caveats for the whole study, not just this receptor: After the lymphocyte count nadir, oligoclonal expansion, especially of CD8+ Temra cells, was observed in photon-treated repertoires, and the drop in diversity was driven by this expansion. Proton-treated patients stayed relatively stable during treatment, while photon-treated patients lost naive T cells and TCR diversity and gained effector/memory populations. The survival association was examined only in patients who died, and the authors described better survival with proton therapy as a possibility, not as a demonstrated result. Across the cohort, an inverse correlation was found between a larger post-nadir drop in TCR diversity and overall survival time among patients who died.

The method was the immunoSEQ multiplex PCR assay. Deep sequencing of rearranged TCR beta loci, alongside multiparametric flow cytometry, was used to profile T cell repertoires. TCRdb mirrors the immuneACCESS table, restricted to in-frame sequences. Some clones are absent from its copies; in checked studies, under half trace to an unresolved V gene, and the reason for the others is unknown. In this sample the table shows roughly 25,000 clones, around four fifths of which occur a single time. 21% of the sample belongs to the ten largest clones. The source is a woman between 70 and 85 years old with pancreatic cancer. This chain is built from TRBV6-1 and TRBJ1-6, with the D gene too uncertain to name. Sequenced material: peripheral blood, taken from a patient treated with proton-based radiotherapy. In nucleotide form, the sequence is TGTGCCAGCAGTGGGGCGGGCAGCTCCTATAATTCACCCCTCCACTTT. This codes for CASSGAGSSYNSPLHF.